Below are 13 T cell receptor beta chains sequenced from a single sample in a study of T-cell reconstitution after alpha-beta-depleted transplantation in children. A library of TCRbeta sequences, prepared with unique molecular identifiers, was generated. TCRdb independently ran MiXCR on the PCR reads; one entry per CDR3 protein. The profile shows approximately 500,000 distinct CDR3 sequences, over 25% of them singletons. Sequencing was performed on PBMCs, taken before TCRalphabeta/CD19-depleted stem cell transplant. The receptor set was obtained from a boy younger than two with Wiskott-Aldrich syndrome, due to receive a stem cell transplant.

This clonotype was counted only a few times. The chain employs TRBV4-1 and TRBJ2-3; D may be TRBD2 (6 bases). With 3 bases removed from V and 2 bases from J, the gap between germline ends came to 12 bases. The CDR3 runs to 15 residues. The germline CDR1 and CDR2 sequences are MGHRA and YSYEKL. The DNA of the CDR3 is TGCGCCAGCAGCCAGGGTCGGACTAACACAGATACGCAGTATTTT. Amino acid sequence: CASSQGRTNTDTQYF.

J is TRBJ2-1 and V is TRBV7-2, with no clear D. The V end was cut by 5 bases, the J end by 1 base, with 12 bases between. Germline CDR1 and CDR2: SGHTA and FQGNSA. CDR3 length: 15 amino acids. CDR3: CASSPRRESYNEQFF. Written as DNA, the CDR3 is TGTGCCAGCAGCCCACGTCGTGAGTCCTACAATGAGCAGTTCTTC. The entire variable domain, with the rest obtained from reference TRBV7-2 and TRBJ2-1, is as follows: GAGVSQSPSNKVTEKGKDVELRCDPISGHTALYWYRQSLGQGLEFLIYFQGNSAPDKSGLPSDRFSAERTGGSVSTLTIQRTQQEDSAVYLCASSPRRESYNEQFFGPGTRLTVL.

A few counts support this clonotype. This chain uses TRBV10-2 with TRBJ2-1; weak D call: TRBD1 (5 bases). This CDR3 is built from 12 residues. Per germline, CDR1 WSHSY and CDR2 SAAADI. Trimming removed 7 bases at V and 8 bases at J, with 12 bases between. CDR3 DNA: TGCGCCAGCAAGGCCCAAGGGGATGAGCAGTTCTTC. Its translation is CASKAQGDEQFF.

The rearrangement joins TRBV7-9 to TRBJ1-3; D is unclear. Trimming took off 5 bases at V and 0 bases at J, with 11 bases between the two ends. Germline loops: CDR1 SEHNR, CDR2 FQNEAQ (reference sequence). The CDR3 has 15 residues. The CDR3 DNA follows: TGTGCCAGCAGCCCCTGGACTGGCTCTGGAAACACCATATATTTT. As protein: CASSPWTGSGNTIYF.

This clonotype was recorded a few times. The gene calls are TRBV5-1 and TRBJ2-1; no clear D gene. Trimming pared 2 bases from V and 3 bases from J, leaving 6 bases between. Germline values: CDR1 SGHRS, CDR2 YFSETQ. The CDR3 extends over 13 amino acids. The CDR3 coding sequence is TGCGCCAGCAGCTTCCAGATCTACAATGAGCAGTTCTTC. Amino acids: CASSFQIYNEQFF.

The J gene is TRBJ1-5, the V gene TRBV27, with a weak D call TRBD1 (5 bases). The V gene lost 3 bases and the J gene lost 7 bases, with 16 bases spanning the gap. Germline V gene sequence: CDR1 MNHEY, CDR2 SMNVEV (reference sequence). There are 15 residues in the CDR3. CDR3 sequence reads: CASSFLGGEDQPQHF. CDR3 bases: TGTGCCAGCAGTTTCCTTGGGGGAGAGGACCAGCCCCAGCATTTT.

The chain is built from TRBV20-1 and TRBJ2-3, with 7 bases identical to TRBD2. CDR1 and CDR2 from the germline V gene are DFQATT and SNEGSKA (reference sequence). The CDR3 spans 18 residues. Trimming took 0 bases from V and 0 from J; bases not matched to a gene: 12. CDR3 in amino acids: CSARDWLAETASTDTQYF. Written as DNA, the CDR3 is TGCAGTGCTAGAGATTGGCTAGCGGAAACCGCTAGCACAGATACGCAGTATTTT.

The V call is TRBV20-1, the J call TRBJ1-1, with 8 bases lining up with TRBD1. The germline V gene encodes CDR1 DFQATT and CDR2 SNEGSKA (reference sequence). The J segment lost 6 bases and the V segment lost 4 bases, leaving 4 bases of the junction unmatched. CDR3 size: 12 residues. The CDR3 sequence: CSATGGESEAFF. In DNA form, the CDR3 reads TGCAGTGCTACAGGGGGCGAATCTGAAGCTTTCTTT.

This clonotype was found a few times. This rearrangement joins TRBV20-1 to TRBJ2-7; D unresolved. Per the germline V gene, CDR1 is DFQATT and CDR2 is SNEGSKA (reference sequence). The V end lost 3 bases, the J end lost 0 bases, and 6 bases lay between the germline ends. This CDR3 has 12 residues. The CDR3 reads CSARSPSYEQYF. CDR3 nucleotides: TGCAGTGCTAGGTCGCCCTCCTACGAGCAGTACTTC.

This clonotype has more than one count but fewer than ten. This chain links TRBV7-9 with TRBJ1-6, with a tentative D call TRBD1 (6 bases). CDR3 length: 15 amino acids. Looked up from germline, CDR1 is SEHNR and CDR2 is FQNEAQ (reference sequence). Deletions cut 5 bases from V and 6 bases from J, with 14 bases between. DNA for the CDR3: TGTGCCAGCAGCGAAACCGGGACACCTAATTCACCCCTCCACTTT. It is translated as CASSETGTPNSPLHF.

This clonotype came up a few times. This chain links TRBV7-9 with TRBJ2-5; D remains ambiguous. The germline V and J ends were trimmed by 0 bases and 0 bases, with 8 bases remaining between them. CDR3 length: 15 amino acids. CDR1 SEHNR and CDR2 FQNEAQ come from the germline V gene (reference sequence). The DNA of the CDR3 is TGTGCCAGCAGCTTAGCGCTAGGGTACCAAGAGACCCAGTACTTC. Encoded protein: CASSLALGYQETQYF.

The V and J genes are TRBV12-3 or TRBV12-4 and TRBJ2-7; D not certain. The CDR3 length is 12 residues. Trimming cost V 6 bases and J 7 bases, with 13 bases left between them. Written as DNA, the CDR3 is TGTGCCAGCAGATTTCCGTACTCGGAGCAGTACTTC. Its translation: CASRFPYSEQYF.

The CDR3 coding sequence is TGTGCCATCGGAGACACGGGGACCATGGGGGATGAGCAGTTCTTC. Translation: CAIGDTGTMGDEQFF. The rearrangement links TRBV10-3 to TRBJ2-1; D tentatively fits TRBD1 or TRBD2 (5 bases each). CDR3 length: 15 amino acids. V lost 8 bases and J 8 bases, leaving 22 bases between the germline ends. Germline lookup yields CDR1 ENHRY and CDR2 SYGVKD.